This is a list of T cell receptor beta chains from one sample in a study of cytomegalovirus exposure and HLA in healthy donors. Only in-frame clones appear in the TCRdb table, and some are missing; sequencing was by immunoSEQ multiplex PCR. The sample table includes approximately 100,000 clones. Sequencing input: PBMCs. These receptors were obtained from a man aged 40-50 years in good health and CMV-seronegative. Both conserved end residues are part of each CDR3. Fields, in order: J gene, V gene, CDR3 protein.

>TRBJ2-7|TRBV27
CASSLIGDTTTYEQYF
>TRBJ1-2|TRBV30
CAGGGKSNYGYTF
>TRBJ2-1|TRBV19
CASSERIFHEQFF
>TRBJ1-2|TRBV2
CASILGQRYGYTF
>TRBJ2-5|TRBV5-8
CASSLVPASQGETQYF
>TRBJ2-7|TRBV7-2
CASSWHGTSVYEQYF
>TRBJ2-1|TRBV7-8
CASSPRMTAGQFF
>TRBJ2-2|TRBV19
CASSTRTGASNTGELFF
>TRBJ2-3|TRBV9
CASSPPREADTQYF
>TRBJ2-3|TRBV5-1
CASSFLTAGTGSTDTQYF
>TRBJ2-2|TRBV7-9
CASSLGTGSNTGELFF
>TRBJ2-5|TRBV9
CASSVARTSGSSRETQYF
>TRBJ2-7|TRBV5-6
CASSSDNYEQYF
>TRBJ2-5|TRBV5-6
CASNRGGPETQYF
>TRBJ2-1|TRBV21-1
CASSRFSIHEQFF
>TRBJ2-5|TRBV5-1
CASSFFPGQGETQYF
>TRBJ2-7|TRBV14
CASSPFPGEGVNEQYF
>TRBJ1-4|TRBV6-5
CASTARIATNEKLFF
>TRBJ1-1|TRBV27
CASSSRWTGFGEAFF
>TRBJ2-5|TRBV21-1
CASFGDRDETQYF
>TRBJ2-1|TRBV5-4
CASSLQREQFF
>TRBJ2-1|TRBV7-8
CASSLQSAGGPFF
>TRBJ2-5|TRBV19
CASSASGGFGETQYF